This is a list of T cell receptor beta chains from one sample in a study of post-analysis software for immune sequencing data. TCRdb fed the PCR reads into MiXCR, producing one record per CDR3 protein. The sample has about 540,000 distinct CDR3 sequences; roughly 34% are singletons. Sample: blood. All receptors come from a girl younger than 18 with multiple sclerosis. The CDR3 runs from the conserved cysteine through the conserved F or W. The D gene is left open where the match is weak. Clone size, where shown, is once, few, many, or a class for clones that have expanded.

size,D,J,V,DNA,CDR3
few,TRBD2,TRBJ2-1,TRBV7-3,TGTGCCAGCAGCCGCGGACTAGCCTACAATGAGCAGTTCTTC,CASSRGLAYNEQFF
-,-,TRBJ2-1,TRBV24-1,TGTGCCACAAGTCCCCCCCTCGGAGCGGCTTACTACAATGAGCAGTTCTTC,CATSPPLGAAYYNEQFF
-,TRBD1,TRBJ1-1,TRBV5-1,TGCGCCAGCAGCGCGGGACAGCCGAACACTGAAGCTTTCTTT,CASSAGQPNTEAFF
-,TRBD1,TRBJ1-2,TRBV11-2,TGTGCCAGCAGCATGGGACAGAACTATGGCTACACCTTC,CASSMGQNYGYTF
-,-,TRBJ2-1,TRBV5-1,TGCGCCAGCAGCCTGGTTGAATCTGGGCAGGCCCATTGGGATAAGCAGTTCTTC,CASSLVESGQAHWDKQFF
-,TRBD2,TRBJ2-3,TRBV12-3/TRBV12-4,TGTGCCAGCAGTGCCAGGACTAGCGGGCACACAGATACGCAGTATTTT,CASSARTSGHTDTQYF
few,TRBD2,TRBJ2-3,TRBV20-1,TGCAGTGCCGCTAGCGGGGGGGCCAGTGATACGCAGTATTTT,CSAASGGASDTQYF
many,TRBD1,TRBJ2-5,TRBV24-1,TGTGCCACCAGTGGACGGAGGACAGGGCTTCAGGAGACCCAGTACTTC,CATSGRRTGLQETQYF
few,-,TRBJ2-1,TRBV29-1,TGCAGCGTTGGCACCGGGACTGGTCGGAATGAGCAGTTCTTC,CSVGTGTGRNEQFF
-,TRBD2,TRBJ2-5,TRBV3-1,TGTGCCAGCAGCCAAGAGTTTTTTAGTGCTAGCGGGGGACAAGAGACCCAGTACTTC,CASSQEFFSASGGQETQYF
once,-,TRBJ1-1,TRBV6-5,TGTGCTGCTGTTGGGACTGAAGCTTTCTTT,CAAVGTEAFF
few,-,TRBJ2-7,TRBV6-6,TGTGCCAGCACCATGGAGGGCCCCTCCTACGAGCAGTACTTC,CASTMEGPSYEQYF
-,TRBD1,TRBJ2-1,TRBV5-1,TGCGCCAGCAGCTTGCCCTCGCCGGGACAGGGGAACAATGAGCAGTTCTTC,CASSLPSPGQGNNEQFF
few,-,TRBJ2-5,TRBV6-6,TGTGCCAGCTTCGGGGGGGGGACAGTCCGAGAGACCCAGTACTTC,CASFGGGTVRETQYF
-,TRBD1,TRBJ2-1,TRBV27,TGTGCCAGCAGCCGGACAGGTGGTGTGGAGACCCAGTTCTTC,CASSRTGGVETQFF
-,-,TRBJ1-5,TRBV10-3,TGTGCCATCAGCGCCGGGACCCTTTTTGAACAGCCCCAGCATTTT,CAISAGTLFEQPQHF
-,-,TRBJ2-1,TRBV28,TGTGCCAGCATCCACCGGGCCCCGCTCCTCAATGAGCAGTTCTTC,CASIHRAPLLNEQFF
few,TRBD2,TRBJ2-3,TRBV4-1,TGCGCCAGCAGCCAGGAACCCCTAGCGGGGCGCACAGATACGCAGTATTTT,CASSQEPLAGRTDTQYF
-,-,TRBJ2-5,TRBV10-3,TGTGCCATCAGTGCTAGTTTTGCCGGTACCCAGACCCAGTACTTC,CAISASFAGTQTQYF
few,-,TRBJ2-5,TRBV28,TGTGCCAGCAGTTCCTCGGGACGGTTACAAGAGACCCAGTACTTC,CASSSSGRLQETQYF
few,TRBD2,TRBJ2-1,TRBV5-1,TGCGCCAGCAGCCCCACTAGCGGACCTGGCGATGAGCAGTTCTTC,CASSPTSGPGDEQFF
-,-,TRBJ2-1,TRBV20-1,TGCAGTGCGGACGGAGATTCCTACAATGAGCAGTTCTTC,CSADGDSYNEQFF
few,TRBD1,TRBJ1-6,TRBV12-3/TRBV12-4,TGTGCCAGCAGTTTACTGACAGGGGCGGGATCACCCCTCCACTTT,CASSLLTGAGSPLHF
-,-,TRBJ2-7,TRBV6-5,TGTGCCAGCAGCTACAGGGGAGGGTGGGAGATAACCTACGAGCAGTACTTC,CASSYRGGWEITYEQYF
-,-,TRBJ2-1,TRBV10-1,TGCGCCAGCAGTGAGTCGATTCGGACAGTGAGGAGGAATGAGCAGTTCTTC,CASSESIRTVRRNEQFF
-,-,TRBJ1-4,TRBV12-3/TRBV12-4,TGTGCCAGCAGTTATCAGGGTAATGAAAAACTGTTTTTT,CASSYQGNEKLFF
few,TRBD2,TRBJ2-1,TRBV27,TGTGCCAGCACCTTAAACCCTGGGACTAGCGATGAGCAGTTCTTC,CASTLNPGTSDEQFF
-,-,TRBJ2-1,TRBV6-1,TGTGCCAGCAGAGGTCAGCCCAGGGATGAGCAGTTCTTC,CASRGQPRDEQFF
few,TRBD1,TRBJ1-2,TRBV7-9,TGTGCCAGCAGCTGGGACAGGGGGCTTGGCTACACCTTC,CASSWDRGLGYTF
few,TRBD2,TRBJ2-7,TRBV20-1,TGCAGTGCTTGGCTTAGCGGGGGTACCTACGAGCAGTACTTC,CSAWLSGGTYEQYF
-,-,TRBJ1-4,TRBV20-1,TGCAATGCGGGGTTCCGAGGTGAAAAACTGTTTTTT,CNAGFRGEKLFF